The entry below gives a single T cell receptor (beta chain) sequence along with its context. The record originates from a study of blood T cell repertoires in COVID-19. Authors' processing steps: Reference gene primer amplification gave estimated nucleated cell counts. Data came from immunoSEQ multiplex PCR; TCRdb stores just in-frame clones and leaves some out. V, J and clone size derive from that table, while D and trimming were established from the DNA sequence. The sample includes tens of thousands of clones, roughly 70% of them seen just once. V was clipped by 6 bases and J by 0 bases, with 14 bases between them. CDR1 is MDHEN, CDR2 SYDVKM, per germline. The CDR3 totals 15 residues.

The gene calls are TRBV28 and TRBJ1-1; D is unclear. Source material: peripheral blood. The clonotype originates from a human donor with acute or convalescent COVID-19. The donor label of this sample is uncertain. In nucleotides, the CDR3 is TGTGCCAGCAGATTTTTCGGACTGCTGAACACTGAAGCTTTCTTT. Its protein is CASRFFGLLNTEAFF.